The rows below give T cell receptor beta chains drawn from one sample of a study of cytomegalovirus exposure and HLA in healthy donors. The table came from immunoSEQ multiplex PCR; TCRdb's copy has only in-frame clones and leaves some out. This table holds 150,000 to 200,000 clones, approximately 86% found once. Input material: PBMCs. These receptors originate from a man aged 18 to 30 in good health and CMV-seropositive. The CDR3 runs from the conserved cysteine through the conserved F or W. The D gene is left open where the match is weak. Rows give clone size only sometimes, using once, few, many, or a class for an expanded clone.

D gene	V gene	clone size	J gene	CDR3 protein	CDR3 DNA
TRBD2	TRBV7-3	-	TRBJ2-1	CASSLGLAGDEQFF	TGTGCCAGCAGCTTAGGGCTAGCGGGAGATGAGCAGTTCTTC
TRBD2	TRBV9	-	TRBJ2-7	CASSGGLAGGENEQYF	TGTGCCAGCAGCGGTGGACTAGCGGGGGGCGAGAACGAGCAGTACTTC
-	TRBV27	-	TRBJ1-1	CASIGGSEAFF	TGTGCCAGCATCGGGGGTTCTGAAGCTTTCTTT
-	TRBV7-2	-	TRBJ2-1	CASSDGGGTEQFF	TGTGCCAGCAGCGATGGTGGGGGGACTGAGCAGTTCTTC
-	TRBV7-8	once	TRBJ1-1	CASSRREQGEAFF	TGTGCCAGCAGCCGAAGGGAACAGGGTGAAGCTTTCTTT
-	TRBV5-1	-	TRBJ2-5	CASSFDNRVIRETQYF	TGCGCCAGCAGCTTTGACAACAGGGTCATACGGGAGACCCAGTACTTC
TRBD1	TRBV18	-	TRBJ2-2	CASSPPGQSKGGELFF	TGTGCCAGCTCACCGCCGGGACAGTCTAAGGGCGGGGAGCTGTTTTTT
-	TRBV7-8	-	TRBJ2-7	CASTSGGPQNEQYF	TGTGCCAGCACTTCCGGCGGGCCGCAAAACGAGCAGTACTTC
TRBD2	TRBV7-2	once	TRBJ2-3	CASSLGGSGGTDTQYF	TGTGCCAGCAGCTTGGGCGGCAGCGGGGGAACAGATACGCAGTATTTT
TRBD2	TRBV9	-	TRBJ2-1	CASSAGTSGSSSYNEQFF	TGTGCCAGCAGCGCCGGGACTAGCGGGTCCAGCTCCTACAATGAGCAGTTCTTC
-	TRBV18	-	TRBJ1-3	CASSPRRGTSGNTIYF	TGTGCCAGCTCACCACGTCGGGGGACCTCTGGAAACACCATATATTTT
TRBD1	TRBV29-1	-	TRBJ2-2	CSVVGQENTGELFF	TGCAGCGTTGTGGGACAGGAGAACACCGGGGAGCTGTTTTTT
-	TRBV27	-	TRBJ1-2	CASSPGQINYGYTF	TGTGCCAGCAGCCCCGGACAGATCAACTATGGCTACACCTTC
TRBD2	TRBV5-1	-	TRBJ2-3	CASRSGLATHF	TGCGCCAGCAGATCCGGACTAGCAACGCATTTT
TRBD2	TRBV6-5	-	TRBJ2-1	CASSSRAGGPVEQFF	TGTGCCAGCAGTTCCCGAGCGGGGGGGCCAGTTGAGCAGTTCTTC
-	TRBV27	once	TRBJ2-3	CASSLSRGDTQYF	TGTGCCAGCAGTTTATCCAGGGGAGATACGCAGTATTTT
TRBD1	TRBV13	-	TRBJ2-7	CASSTTGAFSF	TGTGCCAGCAGCACGACAGGGGCGTTTAGCTTC
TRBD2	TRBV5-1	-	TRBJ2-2	CASSFRAGVGELFF	TGCGCCAGCAGCTTCCGAGCGGGGGTCGGGGAGCTGTTTTTT
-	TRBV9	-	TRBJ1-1	CASSVDTGVNTEAFF	TGTGCCAGCAGCGTAGATACAGGCGTGAACACTGAAGCTTTCTTT
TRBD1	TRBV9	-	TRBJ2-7	CASSRGGQGGIYEQYF	TGTGCCAGTTCCCGTGGGGGACAGGGGGGGATCTACGAGCAGTACTTC
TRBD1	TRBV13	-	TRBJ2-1	CASSSPTGGVYNEQFF	TGTGCCAGCAGCTCCCCCACAGGGGGCGTTTACAATGAGCAGTTCTTC
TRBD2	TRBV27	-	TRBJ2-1	CASWGGPNNEQFF	TGTGCCAGCTGGGGGGGACCCAACAATGAGCAGTTCTTC
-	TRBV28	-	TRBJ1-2	CASSFLGAEANYGYTF	TGTGCCAGCAGTTTCTTGGGGGCCGAAGCTAACTATGGCTACACCTTC
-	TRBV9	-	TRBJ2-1	CASSVTDRSYNEQFF	TGTGCCAGCAGCGTGACAGATCGCTCCTACAATGAGCAGTTCTTC
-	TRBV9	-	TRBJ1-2	CASSVGWGGDYGYTF	TGTGCCAGCAGCGTAGGGTGGGGAGGGGACTATGGCTACACCTTC
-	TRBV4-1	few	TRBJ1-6	CASSPPGSPLHF	TGCGCCAGCAGCCCCCCGGGATCACCCCTCCACTTT
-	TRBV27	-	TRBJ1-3	CASSPLGSGGNTIYF	TGTGCCAGCAGTCCCCTGGGGTCGGGAGGAAACACCATATATTTT
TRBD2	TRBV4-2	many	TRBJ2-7	CASSRRLAEAYEQYF	TGTGCCAGCAGCCGGAGACTAGCGGAAGCCTACGAGCAGTACTTC
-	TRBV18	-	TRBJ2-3	CASSPAGTSTDTQYF	TGTGCCAGCTCACCGGCGGGTACTAGCACAGATACGCAGTATTTT
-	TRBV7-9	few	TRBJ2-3	CASSLAGGPTDTQYF	TGTGCCAGCAGCTTAGCGGGGGGTCCCACAGATACGCAGTATTTT
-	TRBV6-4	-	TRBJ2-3	CASSEFGTRTDTQYF	TGTGCCAGCAGTGAATTTGGCACCCGCACAGATACGCAGTATTTT
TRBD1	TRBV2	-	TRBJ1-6	CASAGDRTLSSPLHF	TGTGCCAGCGCCGGGGACAGGACTTTAAGTTCACCCCTCCACTTT
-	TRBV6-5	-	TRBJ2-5	CASSYSQGGETQYF	TGTGCCAGCAGTTACTCGCAGGGGGGAGAGACCCAGTACTTC
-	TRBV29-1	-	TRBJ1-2	CSVLPLRGYGYTF	TGCAGCGTTCTCCCCCTTCGGGGGTATGGCTACACCTTC
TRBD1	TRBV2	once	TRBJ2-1	CASRVDREKNEQFF	TGTGCCAGCAGGGTAGACAGGGAAAAAAATGAGCAGTTCTTC
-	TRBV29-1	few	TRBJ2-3	CSSGGGAGTDTQYF	TGCAGCTCTGGGGGGGGCGCAGGAACAGATACGCAGTATTTT
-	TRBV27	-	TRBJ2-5	CASSPRTLLQETQYF	TGTGCCAGCAGTCCCCGGACATTATTGCAAGAGACCCAGTACTTC
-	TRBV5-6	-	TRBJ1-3	CASSLGSYSGNTIYF	TGTGCCAGCAGCTTGGGCAGTTACTCTGGAAACACCATATATTTT
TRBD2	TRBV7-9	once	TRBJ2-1	CASSPTSGTVKEQFF	TGTGCCAGCAGCCCGACTAGCGGGACAGTTAAGGAACAGTTCTTC
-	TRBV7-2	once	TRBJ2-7	CASSFMGPNEQYF	TGTGCCAGCAGCTTCATGGGGCCGAACGAGCAGTACTTC
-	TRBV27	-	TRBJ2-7	CASSLVGSYEQYF	TGTGCCAGCAGTTTAGTGGGGAGCTACGAGCAGTACTTC
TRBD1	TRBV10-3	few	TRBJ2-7	CAAAQGTAYEQYF	TGTGCCGCGGCCCAGGGGACAGCCTACGAGCAGTACTTC
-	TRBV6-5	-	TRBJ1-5	CASSYSGGNQPQHF	TGTGCCAGCAGTTACTCGGGAGGGAATCAGCCCCAGCATTTT
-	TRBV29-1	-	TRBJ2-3	CSVSGVADTDTQYF	TGCAGCGTTTCAGGGGTTGCGGATACAGATACGCAGTATTTT
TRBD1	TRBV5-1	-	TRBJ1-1	CASRQGDTEAFF	TGCGCCAGCCGGCAGGGGGACACTGAAGCTTTCTTT
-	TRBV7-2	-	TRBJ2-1	CASSPLVGGNEQFF	TGTGCCAGCAGCCCCCTGGTTGGGGGGAATGAGCAGTTCTTC